This T cell receptor (beta chain) was found in a study of technical replicates of blood from several donors. The data were produced by immunoSEQ multiplex PCR, yet TCRdb's version contains in-frame clones alone and is incomplete. Of some 90,000 clones listed, approximately 95% are singletons. Sequenced sample: T cells isolated from PBMCs. This receptor was identified in a human donor in good health.

In nucleotides, the CDR3 is TGTGCCAGCAGCGTAGCTACGGGTTGGGGCTACACCTTC. It translates to CASSVATGWGYTF. The chain has TRBV9 and TRBJ1-2; D call uncertain. Germline V gene data show CDR1 as SGDLS and CDR2 as YYNGEE. This CDR3 contains 13 residues. The ends were cut back, 0 bases at V and 8 bases at J, with 11 bases in the middle.